This T cell receptor (beta chain) came from a study of cytomegalovirus exposure and HLA in healthy donors. For the study at large: A previous analysis identified 95 million to 120 million unique TCR beta sequences derived from 180 million or so T cells. Study-wide results and caveats: Confirmation in vitro established that three CMV-associated chains were specific for CMV antigens. Per published accounts, TCR beta sequences correctly predicted the HLA-A and HLA-B alleles of most subjects.

Vbeta (60) and Jbeta (13) primers were used in the PCR. Repertoires were generated with immunoSEQ multiplex PCR, while TCRdb's copy carries only in-frame clones and drops some. The sample lists approximately 210,000 clones; roughly four fifths were seen once. Points on this clone: Its antigen is unidentified.

Material for sequencing was PBMCs. This clonotype was sampled from a man aged 18-30 years in good health and CMV-seronegative.

Written as DNA, the CDR3 is TGTGCCAGCAGCATAGGGACAGCCCCGGGGGAGACCCAGTACTTC. Protein sequence: CASSIGTAPGETQYF. The J gene is TRBJ2-5, the V gene TRBV7-6; 7 nucleotides line up with TRBD1. The germline V gene has CDR1 SGHVS and CDR2 FNYEAQ. CDR3 size: 15 residues. Trimming took 5 bases from V and 5 from J; bases not matched to a gene: 11.